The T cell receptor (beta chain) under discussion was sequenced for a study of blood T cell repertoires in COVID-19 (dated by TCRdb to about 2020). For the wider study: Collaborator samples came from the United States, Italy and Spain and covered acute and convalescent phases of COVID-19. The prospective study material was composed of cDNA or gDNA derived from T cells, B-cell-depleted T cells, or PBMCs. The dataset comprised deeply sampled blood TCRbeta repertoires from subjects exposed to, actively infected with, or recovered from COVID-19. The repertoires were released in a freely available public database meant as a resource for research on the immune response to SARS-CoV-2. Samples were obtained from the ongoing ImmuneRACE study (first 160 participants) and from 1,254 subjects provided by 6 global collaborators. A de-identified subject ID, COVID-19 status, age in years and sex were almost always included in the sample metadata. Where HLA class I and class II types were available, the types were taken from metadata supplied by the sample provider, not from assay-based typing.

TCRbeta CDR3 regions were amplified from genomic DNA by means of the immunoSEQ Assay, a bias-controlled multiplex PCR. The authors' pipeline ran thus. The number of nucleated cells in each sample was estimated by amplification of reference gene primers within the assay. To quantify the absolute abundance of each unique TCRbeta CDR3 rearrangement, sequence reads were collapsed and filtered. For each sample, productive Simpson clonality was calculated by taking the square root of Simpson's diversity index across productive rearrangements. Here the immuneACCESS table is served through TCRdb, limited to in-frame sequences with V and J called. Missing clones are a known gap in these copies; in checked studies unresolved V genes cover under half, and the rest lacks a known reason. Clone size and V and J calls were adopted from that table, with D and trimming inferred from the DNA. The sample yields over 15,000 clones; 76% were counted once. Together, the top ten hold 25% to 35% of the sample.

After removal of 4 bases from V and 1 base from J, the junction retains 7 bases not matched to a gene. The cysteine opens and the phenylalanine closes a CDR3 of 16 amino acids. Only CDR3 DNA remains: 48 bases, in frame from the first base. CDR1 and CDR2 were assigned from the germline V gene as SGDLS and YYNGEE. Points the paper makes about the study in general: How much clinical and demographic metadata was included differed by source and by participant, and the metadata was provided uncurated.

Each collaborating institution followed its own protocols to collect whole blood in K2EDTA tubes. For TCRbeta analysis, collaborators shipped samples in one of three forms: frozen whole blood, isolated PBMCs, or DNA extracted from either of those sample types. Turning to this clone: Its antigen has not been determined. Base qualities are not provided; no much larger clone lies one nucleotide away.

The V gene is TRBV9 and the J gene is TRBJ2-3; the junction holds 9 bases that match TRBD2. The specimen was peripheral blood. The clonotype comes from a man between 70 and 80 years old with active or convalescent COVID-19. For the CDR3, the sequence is CASSKEIAGGTDTQYF. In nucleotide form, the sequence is TGTGCCAGCAGCAAAGAAATAGCGGGAGGCACAGATACGCAGTATTTT. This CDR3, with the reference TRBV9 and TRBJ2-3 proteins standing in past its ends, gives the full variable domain DSGVTQTPKHLITATGQRVTLRCSPRSGDLSVYWYQQSLDQGLQFLIQYYNGEERAKGNILERFSAQQFPDLHSELNLSSLELGDSALYFCASSKEIAGGTDTQYFGPGTRLTVL.